This TCR beta chain was captured in a study of CD8 T cells in Susac syndrome. Peripheral blood CD8+ and CD4+ T cells were profiled by TCR beta sequencing. The multiple sclerosis controls were treatment-naive patients, and their relapsing-remitting disease was stable or active. Negative isolation yielded CD8+ and CD4+ T cells; FACS enriched TEMRA cells. With random hexamers, about 0.45 to 1 ug RNA was reverse transcribed. TCR beta CDR3 was amplified by immunoSEQ covering 54 Vbeta and 13 Jbeta. Via MiXCR, TCRdb re-called the immunoSEQ multiplex PCR reads, giving one row per CDR3 protein. This sample has approximately 130,000 distinct CDR3 sequences, with under 95% found just once. Germline CDR1 LNHDA, CDR2 SQIVND (reference sequence). The CDR3 is 13 amino acids. The V end lost 1 base, the J end lost 5 bases, and 9 bases lay between the germline ends.

The rearrangement links TRBV19 to TRBJ2-7; D unresolved. The origin of this receptor is a human donor with multiple sclerosis. The specimen sequenced was CD8+ T cells from PBMCs. Here the CDR3 DNA reads TGTGCCAGTAGTATAGGGAGAGCTGACGAGCAGTACTTC. Amino acids: CASSIGRADEQYF.